Detailed here is one T cell receptor (beta chain). The trim removed 5 bases at V and 6 bases at J, leaving 7 bases unmatched. Germline-derived CDR1 and CDR2 are SGHRS and YFSETQ. The CDR3 contains 14 residues. This record comes from a study of T cells in Graves' hyperthyroidism and ophthalmopathy. Overall study context: Blood was drawn when the patient was first diagnosed and still untreated.

The PBMCs were taken from over 9.5 ml of fresh peripheral blood. The investigators amplified TCR beta CDR3 regions from RNA transcripts. First-round RT-PCR targeting the TCR CDR3 was performed with the HTBI primer set. TCRdb used MiXCR to reprocess the multiplex PCR reads, holding one entry per CDR3 protein. The sample includes approximately 620,000 distinct CDR3 sequences, about a sixth seen only once; the top ten take 2.5% to 4%. The V gene is TRBV5-1, the J gene TRBJ2-3; 9 nucleotides agree with TRBD2. The sequenced material came from blood. This receptor was taken from a woman in her 40s with Graves' ophthalmopathy. The CDR3, as DNA: TGCGCCAGCAGGCCCGGGACTAGCTTGGATACGCAGTATTTT. Its translation is CASRPGTSLDTQYF.